What follows describes a single TCR beta chain. These data originate in a study of shared clonotypes between healthy human individuals. Across the whole study: Serving as donors were two women and a few men, whose ages spanned 18 to 49.

Naive-designated CD8 cells lacked CD45RO, were positively enriched for CCR7, and omitted terminally differentiated effector memory CD45RA+ cells. Only Caucasian adults living in Nashville, Tennessee served as donors. The deep-level immunoSEQ assay was used. TCRdb's table, derived via immunoSEQ multiplex PCR, lists solely in-frame clones and lacks some. Counted here are about 2 million clones, approximately 95% occurring once; the ten biggest clones make up around 1.1%. Source material: naive CD8+ T cells sorted from blood. The sequence was collected from a man between 18 and 35 years old in good health.

The CDR3: CASSSPAVRNTEAFF. The CDR3 nucleotides are TGTGCCAGCAGCTCCCCGGCAGTTAGGAACACTGAAGCTTTCTTT. V and J are TRBV7-9 and TRBJ1-1; D is unresolved. Germline CDR1 reads SEHNR; CDR2 reads FQNEAQ (reference sequence). There are 15 residues in the CDR3. Trimming took off 4 bases at V and 1 base at J, with 13 bases between the two ends.